The source of this T cell receptor beta chain is a study of shared clonotypes between healthy human individuals. The V and J ends lost 6 bases and 4 bases respectively, with 15 bases between them. In germline, CDR1 is LNHDA, CDR2 SQIVND (reference sequence). The CDR3 is 14 residues long. It was 150 to 200 ng DNA, around 33,000 T cell genomes, that sorted-subset replicate PCRs used. Original processing methods: ImmunoSEQ sequences covered only the junction and lacked quality scores; filtering therefore differed. Profiled with immunoSEQ multiplex PCR; TCRdb holds only in-frame clones, not every one. V and J calls and clone size are copied from that table; D and trimming were computed from the DNA. The sample consists of approximately 2.5 million clones, around nine tenths of them appearing once. To note about this clone: The antigen is unknown.

The study, taken as a whole, reports: Some clonotypes were shared by all four sorted-subset donors, while others were not shared. The non-shared ones had lower generation probabilities than the shared ones. Generally, naive subsets (rather than memory subsets) showed larger estimated richness.

Sequencing was performed on naive CD4+ T cells sorted from blood. Subset defined: CD45RA+ positively selected. This sequence originates from a young man in good health. The chain combines TRBV19 with TRBJ2-5; the D is unclear. This CDR3 reads CASSFAGSAETQYF. The CDR3 coding sequence is TGTGCCAGTAGCTTCGCCGGGTCTGCAGAGACCCAGTACTTC.